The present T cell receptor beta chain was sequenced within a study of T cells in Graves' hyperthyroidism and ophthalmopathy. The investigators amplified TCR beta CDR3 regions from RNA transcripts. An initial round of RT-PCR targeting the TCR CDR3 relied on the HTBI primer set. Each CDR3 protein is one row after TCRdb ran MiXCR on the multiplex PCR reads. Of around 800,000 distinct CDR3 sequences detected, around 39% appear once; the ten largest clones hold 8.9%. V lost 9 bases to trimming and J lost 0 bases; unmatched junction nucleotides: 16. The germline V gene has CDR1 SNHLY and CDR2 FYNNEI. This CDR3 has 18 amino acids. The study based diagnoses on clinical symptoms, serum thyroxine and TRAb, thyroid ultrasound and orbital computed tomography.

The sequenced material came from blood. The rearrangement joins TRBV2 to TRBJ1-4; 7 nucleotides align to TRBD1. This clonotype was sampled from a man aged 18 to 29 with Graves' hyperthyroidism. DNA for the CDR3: TGTGCCAGTAACCAACCTGACAGGGCGCCGTCAACTAATGAAAAACTGTTTTTT. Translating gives CASNQPDRAPSTNEKLFF.